These 21 T cell receptor beta chains were all obtained from the same sample, sequenced in a study of cytomegalovirus exposure and HLA in healthy donors. Researchers ran the PCR with 60 Vbeta and 13 Jbeta primers. This table comes from immunoSEQ multiplex PCR, and its TCRdb copy is limited to in-frame clones, with some not included. There are around 170,000 clones in the sample; 77% occur only once, and about 1.5% lies in the top ten. Sequenced input: PBMCs. These receptors originate from a man aged 18 to 30 in good health and CMV-seronegative.

This clone was recorded once. This chain links TRBV4-2 with TRBJ2-1; D remains unclear. Germline V gives CDR1 LGHNA, CDR2 YNFKEQ. V shed 0 bases and J shed 2 bases, with 8 bases lying between them. The CDR3 length is 15 residues. DNA of the CDR3: TGTGCCAGCAGCCAAGAAAGCGCCCCCTACAATGAGCAGTTCTTC. Residues: CASSQESAPYNEQFF.

On this clone: At the DNA level, this CDR3 is encoded by other sequences in the same sample as well. This rearrangement joins TRBV7-2 to TRBJ2-5; 8 nucleotides line up with TRBD1. CDR3 size: 14 residues. With 6 bases clipped from V and 5 bases from J, the junction kept 8 bases outside the gene matches. The germline CDR1 and CDR2 sequences are SGHTA and FQGNSA. The DNA for the CDR3 is TGTGCCAGCAGTTCCGACAGGGGCAGGGAGACCCAGTACTTC. Translation gives CASSSDRGRETQYF. The complete variable domain, with remaining parts taken from reference TRBV7-2 and TRBJ2-5, reads GAGVSQSPSNKVTEKGKDVELRCDPISGHTALYWYRQSLGQGLEFLIYFQGNSAPDKSGLPSDRFSAERTGGSVSTLTIQRTQQEDSAVYLCASSSDRGRETQYFGPGTRLLVL.

J is TRBJ2-7 and V is TRBV7-2, with 10 bases identical to TRBD1. Germline V gives CDR1 SGHTA, CDR2 FQGNSA. J was trimmed by 7 bases and V by 6 bases; bases with no gene match: 12. The CDR3 is made up of 15 amino acids. The CDR3 DNA follows: TGTGCCAGCAGTTTAAAGACAGGGGGCCCCCGGGAGCAGTACTTC. It is translated as CASSLKTGGPREQYF.

The chain recombines TRBV11-2 with TRBJ2-1; D gene uncertain. CDR1 SGHAT and CDR2 FQNNGV come from the germline V gene. Trimming left V 5 bases short and J 12 bases short, with 17 bases between. The CDR3 length is 13 residues. The CDR3 nucleotides are TGTGCCAGCAGCGTCCACTGGTCTCGGTTGCAGTTCTTC. Translated: CASSVHWSRLQFF.

The chain recombines TRBV2 with TRBJ2-7; D is unclear. The CDR3 has 11 amino acids. Germline-derived CDR1 and CDR2 are SNHLY and FYNNEI. The V and J ends lost 3 bases and 5 bases respectively, with 5 bases between them. CDR3 sequence reads: CASSDRNEQYF. The DNA for the CDR3 is TGTGCCAGCAGTGACAGGAACGAGCAGTACTTC.

The chain carries TRBV11-2 and TRBJ2-7; D not resolved. Germline lookup yields CDR1 SGHAT and CDR2 FQNNGV. This CDR3 has 15 residues. Trimming removed 0 bases at V and 0 bases at J, with 9 bases between. The CDR3 reads CASSLDRSSSYEQYF. In DNA, the CDR3 is TGTGCCAGCAGCTTAGATCGGAGTAGCTCCTACGAGCAGTACTTC.

The rearrangement joins TRBV14 to TRBJ2-5, with D possibly matching TRBD2 (5 bases). The length of the CDR3 is 13 residues. Germline V lookup: CDR1 SGHDN, CDR2 FVKESK. V dropped 4 bases and J dropped 5 bases, with 11 bases sitting between them. The CDR3 DNA follows: TGTGCCAGCAGCCGGGGAGTCGCGGAGACCCAGTACTTC. As protein: CASSRGVAETQYF. The full variable domain, completed using reference TRBV14 and TRBJ2-5, is EAGVTQFPSHSVIEKGQTVTLRCDPISGHDNLYWYRRVMGKEIKFLLHFVKESKQDESGMPNNRFLAERTGGTYSTLKVQPAELEDSGVYFCASSRGVAETQYFGPGTRLLVL.

There are a few counts of this clone. The genes are TRBV19 and TRBJ1-1, with D tentatively TRBD1 (6 bases). The germline V gene has CDR1 LNHDA and CDR2 SQIVND (reference sequence). V lost 2 bases and J lost 4, with 14 bases in between. The CDR3 has 15 amino acids. CDR3 residues: CASSITQGRGTEAFF. CDR3 bases: TGTGCCAGTAGTATAACCCAGGGGAGGGGCACTGAAGCTTTCTTT.

The J gene is TRBJ2-1, the V gene TRBV19; a possible D gene is TRBD1 (6 bases). Germline V CDR1 and CDR2: LNHDA, SQIVND (reference sequence). The CDR3 has 17 residues. V was trimmed by 7 bases and J by 4 bases, leaving 23 bases between them. CDR3 nucleotide sequence: TGTGCCAGTACCGAACCGGACAGCCAGGAGTTTTACAATGAGCAGTTCTTC. Encoded protein: CASTEPDSQEFYNEQFF.

This clone was seen once. V gene TRBV4-2 combines with J gene TRBJ2-7; TRBD1 matches at 9 bases. V lost 6 bases, J lost 6 bases, and 15 bases stayed unmatched. This CDR3 has 16 residues. Germline V lookup: CDR1 LGHNA, CDR2 YNFKEQ. CDR3 sequence (DNA): TGTGCCAGCAGTAAGAATTCCGGGACAGGGATCGGCGAGCAGTACTTC. Translation gives CASSKNSGTGIGEQYF.

The chain has TRBV5-4 and TRBJ2-7; the match to TRBD2 covers 7 bases. Per the germline V gene, CDR1 is SGHNT and CDR2 is YYREEE (reference sequence). The ends lost 3 bases at V and 1 base at J; junction bases unmatched: 7. CDR3 size: 15 residues. CDR3 in DNA: TGTGCCAGCAGCTCTCCGGTTAGCGGGTCCTACGAGCAGTACTTC. It encodes CASSSPVSGSYEQYF.

This sequence joins TRBV21-1 and TRBJ2-2; TRBD2 is the table's D call and was not checked against the DNA. TRBV21-1 is designated a pseudogene. The CDR3 is 18 residues long. DNA of the CDR3: TGTGCCAGCAGCAAAGCCCTCCTTGTCCGGGGGAACACCGGGGAGCTGTTTTTT. Protein product: CASSKALLVRGNTGELFF.

The J gene is TRBJ1-4, the V gene TRBV28; 11 bases line up with TRBD1. The ends lost 5 bases at V and 6 bases at J; junction bases unmatched: 5. The CDR3 contains 15 residues. Looked up from germline, CDR1 is MDHEN and CDR2 is SYDVKM. DNA of the CDR3: TGTGCCAGCAGTGGGGCGGGACAGGGGGATGAAAAACTGTTTTTT. As protein: CASSGAGQGDEKLFF.

In this sample, this clone turned up once. This rearrangement joins TRBV6-6 to TRBJ2-4; 8 nucleotides align to TRBD1. CDR3 length equals 16 residues. The germline V gene has CDR1 MNHNY and CDR2 SVGAGI (reference sequence). J lost 2 bases, V lost 6 bases, and 9 bases had no gene match. This CDR3 reads CASSQSGGEPKNIQYF. The DNA of the CDR3 is TGTGCCAGCAGCCAATCAGGGGGCGAACCCAAAAACATTCAGTACTTC.

In its sample, this clone was seen once. The chain employs TRBV7-2 and TRBJ2-7, with 7 positions matching TRBD1. This CDR3 is 15 amino acids long. V was pared by 4 bases and J by 4 bases, with 10 bases of the junction left unmatched. CDR1 SGHTA and CDR2 FQGNSA come from the germline V gene. In nucleotides, the CDR3 is TGTGCCAGCAGCTACCGACAGGGTCCGGCATACGAGCAGTACTTC. It translates to CASSYRQGPAYEQYF.

This clone was picked up a small number of times. The chain is built from TRBV7-2 and TRBJ2-7; 8 bases are shared with TRBD2. The CDR3 contains 16 residues. V was pared by 5 bases and J by 4 bases, with 13 bases of the junction left unmatched. Per the germline V gene, CDR1 is SGHTA and CDR2 is FQGNSA. CDR3 region: CASSMLLGGGTYEQYF. The CDR3 DNA is TGTGCCAGCAGCATGCTCCTAGGCGGGGGGACTTACGAGCAGTACTTC.

The rearrangement links TRBV7-2 to TRBJ2-2; TRBD2 aligns across 10 bases. The CDR3 is 15 residues long. The ends lost 5 bases at V and 4 bases at J; junction bases unmatched: 4. The germline V gene has CDR1 SGHTA and CDR2 FQGNSA. The DNA for the CDR3 is TGTGCCAGCAGCGCTAGCGGGAGTCTCACCGGGGAGCTGTTTTTT. Amino acid sequence: CASSASGSLTGELFF. Looking up the rest from reference TRBV7-2 and TRBJ2-2 gives the full variable domain: GAGVSQSPSNKVTEKGKDVELRCDPISGHTALYWYRQSLGQGLEFLIYFQGNSAPDKSGLPSDRFSAERTGGSVSTLTIQRTQQEDSAVYLCASSASGSLTGELFFGEGSRLTVL.

This rearrangement joins TRBV7-2 to TRBJ2-1, with 7 positions matching TRBD2. V was pared by 4 bases and J by 8 bases, with 5 bases of the junction left unmatched. Germline CDR1 and CDR2: SGHTA and FQGNSA. The CDR3 covers 13 residues. In DNA form, the CDR3 reads TGTGCCAGCAGCTGGAGACTAGCTGATGAGCAGTTCTTC. Its protein is CASSWRLADEQFF.

The chain recombines TRBV27 with TRBJ2-1; 8 positions agree with TRBD2. The CDR3 has 13 residues. The germline V gene has CDR1 MNHEY and CDR2 SMNVEV (reference sequence). V trimming: 3 bases; J trimming: 7 bases; junction bases outside the gene matches: 2. The CDR3 DNA reads as TGTGCCAGCAGTTTTCGGGGGGGGAATGAGCAGTTCTTC. This encodes CASSFRGGNEQFF.

The chain carries TRBV6-6 and TRBJ1-2, with 8 bases aligning to TRBD1. V shed 6 bases and J 7 bases; nucleotides not matched to a gene: 10. Germline V gene lookup returns CDR1 MNHNY and CDR2 SVGAGI (reference sequence). This CDR3 spans 14 amino acids. In DNA, the CDR3 is TGTGCCAGCAGCCAGGGGCAGGGGGCGGGTGGCTACACCTTC. Its translation is CASSQGQGAGGYTF.

This clone was seen more than once but under ten times. J is TRBJ2-5 and V is TRBV12-5; TRBD2 agrees at 7 bases. J gave up 4 bases and V 6 bases, and 8 bases lay outside the gene matches. Germline V gene data show CDR1 as LGHNT and CDR2 as FRNRAP. The CDR3 length is 14 residues. CDR3 sequence: CASGPGRLGETQYF. CDR3 sequence (DNA): TGTGCTAGTGGCCCCGGGAGGTTGGGAGAGACCCAGTACTTC. Together with reference TRBV12-5 and TRBJ2-5, the CDR3 gives the full variable domain: DARVTQTPRHKVTEMGQEVTMRCQPILGHNTVFWYRQTMMQGLELLAYFRNRAPLDDSGMPKDRFSAEMPDATLATLKIQPSEPRDSAVYFCASGPGRLGETQYFGPGTRLLVL.